This TCR beta chain stems from a study of blood T cell repertoires in COVID-19. In the study overall: Both acute and convalescent COVID-19 samples were obtained from the United States, Italy and Spain. T cells, B-cell-depleted T cells, or PBMCs provided the cDNA or gDNA that served as material.

J lost 0 bases, V lost 0 bases, and 4 bases had no gene match. Germline V lookup: CDR1 SGHRS, CDR2 YFSETQ. The CDR3 covers 16 residues. Original data processing: Amplification of reference gene primers provided the estimated nucleated cell counts. Assay: immunoSEQ multiplex PCR; the TCRdb copy retains only in-frame clones and omits some. The DNA gave D and trimming, while V, J and clone size come from that table. The sample lists about 160,000 clones, about 85% occurring once. This sequence originates from a man between 40 and 49 years old with acute or convalescent COVID-19. The sequenced material came from peripheral blood. The chain carries TRBV5-1 and TRBJ2-7, with 9 bases matching TRBD1. The CDR3 is CASSLAGTGSSYEQYF. The CDR3 DNA is TGCGCCAGCAGCTTGGCGGGGACAGGGAGCTCCTACGAGCAGTACTTC.